The 22 T cell receptor beta chains presented below share a single source sample, sequenced in a study of T-cell memory formation after mild COVID-19. TCRdb re-analysed the 5' RACE reads in MiXCR, keeping a single row per CDR3 protein. Among about 470,000 distinct CDR3 sequences listed, approximately 23% were seen once. Sequencing was done on a sample of PBMCs or a T cell subset sorted from them (not recorded which). These receptors all stem from an adult woman who had mild COVID-19 (a few samples of this study predate the infection). Cell type and time point are not known.

The rearrangement uses TRBV24-1 and TRBJ2-1; 10 nucleotides agree with TRBD2. V lost 6 bases and J lost 7; bases outside the gene matches: 2. Per the germline V gene, CDR1 is KGHDR and CDR2 is SFDVKD. CDR3 length equals 13 residues. This chain's CDR3 is CATSPSGRNEQFF. Here the CDR3 DNA reads TGTGCCACCAGTCCTAGCGGGAGAAATGAGCAGTTCTTC.

This sequence joins TRBV7-3 and TRBJ2-2, with D possibly TRBD1 on 5 matching bases. In germline, CDR1 is SGHTA, CDR2 FQGTGA. This CDR3 is built from 16 residues. Trimming pared 1 base from V and 3 bases from J, leaving 12 bases between. CDR3 sequence (DNA): TGTGCCAGCAGCTTAATAAGGGGTTGGGACACCGGGGAGCTGTTTTTT. It translates to CASSLIRGWDTGELFF.

In this sample, this clonotype turned up many times. The chain has TRBV5-1 and TRBJ2-7; D is uncertain. The CDR3 consists of 12 residues. Germline values: CDR1 SGHRS, CDR2 YFSETQ. Trimming took off 1 base at V and 3 bases at J, with 5 bases between the two ends. Here the CDR3 reads CASSLMGYEQYF. The CDR3, as DNA: TGCGCCAGCAGCTTGATGGGCTACGAGCAGTACTTC.

This clonotype was seen a few times. V gene TRBV11-2 combines with J gene TRBJ2-1; a weak D match, TRBD2 (6 bases). Trimming removed 8 bases from V and 10 bases from J, with 15 bases in between. Germline CDR1 SGHAT, CDR2 FQNNGV. The CDR3 totals 12 residues. For the CDR3, the DNA is TGTGCCAGCCTAAGAGGAGGGGAGGAGCAGTTCTTC. Amino acids: CASLRGGEEQFF.

This clonotype was seen a few times. The rearrangement links TRBV6-1 to TRBJ1-5, with D perhaps TRBD1 (5 bases). Trimming left V 7 bases short and J 6 bases short, with 19 bases between. This CDR3 has 15 amino acids. Germline CDR1 is MNHNS and CDR2 is SASEGT. CDR3 sequence (DNA): TGTGCCAGCACCGACCAGGGTGATGGCGGTCAGCCCCAGCATTTT. Its translation: CASTDQGDGGQPQHF.

The chain has TRBV15 and TRBJ1-5; D may be TRBD1 (5 bases). This CDR3 is 15 amino acids long. CDR1 is LNHNV and CDR2 is YYDKDF in the germline V gene (reference sequence). The V end was cut by 3 bases, the J end by 7 bases, with 16 bases between. The CDR3: CATSSGDGGNQPQHF. CDR3 DNA: TGTGCCACCAGCAGTGGGGACGGCGGGAACCAGCCCCAGCATTTT.

The chain carries TRBV5-1 and TRBJ2-5; 7 nucleotides agree with TRBD2. The ends lost 4 bases at V and 3 bases at J; junction bases unmatched: 9. In germline, CDR1 is SGHRS, CDR2 YFSETQ. The CDR3 length is 15 residues. CDR3 loop: CASSPRASGEETQYF. CDR3 bases: TGCGCCAGCAGCCCCAGGGCTAGCGGCGAAGAGACCCAGTACTTC. Full variable domain (rest looked up from reference TRBV5-1 and TRBJ2-5): KAGVTQTPRYLIKTRGQQVTLSCSPISGHRSVSWYQQTPGQGLQFLFEYFSETQRNKGNFPGRFSGRQFSNSRSEMNVSTLELGDSALYLCASSPRASGEETQYFGPGTRLLVL.

In its sample, this clonotype was seen a few times. The genes are TRBV7-9 and TRBJ2-1, with D maybe TRBD2 (6 bases). Germline CDR1 SEHNR, CDR2 FQNEAQ (reference sequence). V gave up 3 bases and J gave up 8 bases, with 14 bases separating them. The CDR3 length is 14 residues. CDR3 loop: CASSLGSWGDEQFF. The CDR3 DNA reads as TGTGCCAGCAGCTTGGGATCGTGGGGGGATGAGCAGTTCTTC.

The J gene is TRBJ1-2, the V gene TRBV23-1, with a possible D match to TRBD1 (5 bases). TRBV23-1 is marked as an open reading frame, function uncertain. CDR3 size: 16 residues. V was pared by 0 bases and J by 4 bases, with 15 bases between. The CDR3, as DNA: TGCGCCAGCAGTCAATCGGGGCGGGCCACCTCCTATGGCTACACCTTC. Its translation: CASSQSGRATSYGYTF.

The rearrangement joins TRBV15 to TRBJ2-5; 7 bases are shared with TRBD1. V lost 0 bases, J lost 2 bases, and 9 bases stayed unmatched. CDR3 length: 17 residues. Germline CDR1 reads LNHNV; CDR2 reads YYDKDF (reference sequence). The CDR3 region has the DNA TGTGCCACCAGCAGAGATAGGGCTACGGGACAGCAAGAGACCCAGTACTTC. Its protein is CATSRDRATGQQETQYF. The full variable domain, completed using reference TRBV15 and TRBJ2-5, is DAMVIQNPRYQVTQFGKPVTLSCSQTLNHNVMYWYQQKSSQAPKLLFHYYDKDFNNEADTPDNFQSRRPNTSFCFLDIRSPGLGDTAMYLCATSRDRATGQQETQYFGPGTRLLVL.

The chain recombines TRBV4-1 with TRBJ1-1; D perhaps matches TRBD1 (5 bases). Germline lookup yields CDR1 MGHRA and CDR2 YSYEKL. The CDR3 length is 15 residues. The V gene lost 9 bases and the J gene lost 4 bases, with 21 bases spanning the gap. CDR3 residues: CASAPGRGGGTEAFF. The CDR3 region has the DNA TGCGCCAGTGCCCCGGGACGGGGGGGAGGCACTGAAGCTTTCTTT.

The chain links TRBV6-2 or TRBV6-3 to TRBJ2-4; the match to TRBD1 covers 10 bases. After removal of 6 bases from V and 1 base from J, the junction contained 12 bases not matched to a gene. The CDR3 spans 18 residues. Per the germline V gene, CDR1 is MNHEY and CDR2 is SVGEGT. The chain's CDR3 is CASSPSGQGDVAKNIQYF. The CDR3 DNA reads TGTGCCAGCAGCCCCTCAGGACAGGGGGATGTGGCCAAAAACATTCAGTACTTC.

The chain uses TRBV10-3 and TRBJ1-2, with TRBD1 matching over 12 bases. CDR3 length: 16 amino acids. V shed 7 bases, J shed 4 bases, and the junction held 10 bases outside the gene matches. Germline values: CDR1 ENHRY, CDR2 SYGVKD. CDR3 loop: CAINPLPGQGAYGYTF. CDR3 coding DNA: TGTGCCATCAATCCACTACCGGGACAGGGGGCCTATGGCTACACCTTC.

The chain uses TRBV18 and TRBJ1-1; D is possibly TRBD1 (5 bases). V was clipped by 6 bases and J by 0 bases, with 11 bases between them. The germline V gene has CDR1 KGHSH and CDR2 LQKENI. This CDR3 spans 14 amino acids. The CDR3 region is CASSGQTVNTEAFF. In nucleotides, the CDR3 is TGTGCCAGCTCTGGACAAACAGTGAACACTGAAGCTTTCTTT. The whole variable domain, filled in from reference TRBV18 and TRBJ1-1, reads NAGVMQNPRHLVRRRGQEARLRCSPMKGHSHVYWYRQLPEEGLKFMVYLQKENIIDESGMPKERFSAEFPKEGPSILRIQQVVRGDSAAYFCASSGQTVNTEAFFGQGTRLTVV.

In this sample, this clonotype turned up a few times. The chain uses TRBV20-1 and TRBJ2-7; the match to TRBD2 covers 9 bases. CDR1 DFQATT and CDR2 SNEGSKA come from the germline V gene (reference sequence). The CDR3 loop spans 15 amino acids. The V and J ends lost 6 bases and 1 base, in that order; junction bases with no gene match: 10. The CDR3: CSAAPTSGASYEQYF. The CDR3 nucleotides read TGCAGTGCAGCACCGACTAGCGGCGCTTCCTACGAGCAGTACTTC.

V and J are TRBV6-1 and TRBJ1-5; 7 bases line up with TRBD1. Germline CDR1 MNHNS, CDR2 SASEGT. J was trimmed by 6 bases and V by 3 bases; bases with no gene match: 5. The CDR3 loop spans 14 amino acids. The CDR3 sequence is CASSEARGIQPQHF. CDR3 nucleotides: TGTGCCAGCAGTGAGGCCAGGGGGATTCAGCCCCAGCATTTT.

This clonotype turned up a few times. One end of the junction is discordant with germline, which a read error may explain. The J gene is TRBJ2-3, the V gene TRBV7-7, with unresolved D. The germline V gene has CDR1 SSHAT and CDR2 FNYEAQ (reference sequence). The CDR3 has 15 residues. The CDR3 nucleotides read TGTGCTAGCAGCTTAGGCGTAGACCCCACAGATACGCAGTATTTT. Translation: CASSLGVDPTDTQYF.

The chain has TRBV12-3 or TRBV12-4 and TRBJ2-7, with TRBD1 matching 7 bases. The CDR3 totals 12 residues. The V and J ends lost 5 bases and 6 bases, in that order; junction bases with no gene match: 4. In nucleotides, the CDR3 is TGTGCCAGCAGTCTATACAGGGGCGAGCAGTACTTC. As protein: CASSLYRGEQYF.

This clonotype was counted at least ten times. This rearrangement joins TRBV21-1 to TRBJ2-7; no DNA check was done on the table's D call, TRBD1. TRBV21-1 is a recognized pseudogene. This CDR3 spans 16 amino acids. The CDR3 reads CASSKGEDRLFYEQYF. DNA for the CDR3: TGTGCCAGCAGCAAAGGGGAGGACAGGTTATTCTACGAGCAGTACTTC.

This chain links TRBV10-3 with TRBJ1-3; 8 nucleotides match TRBD1. The V gene end was trimmed by 3 bases and the J gene end by 0 bases; junction bases not matched to a gene: 7. Looked up from germline, CDR1 is ENHRY and CDR2 is SYGVKD. The CDR3 is made up of 17 amino acids. In nucleotides, the CDR3 is TGTGCCATCAGTGACCCGGACAGGGTCGACTCTGGAAACACCATATATTTT. The encoded protein is CAISDPDRVDSGNTIYF.

The CDR3 sequence: CASSSPGSAEAFF. The CDR3 bases are TGTGCCAGTAGTTCACCAGGATCCGCTGAAGCTTTCTTT. The chain carries TRBV19 and TRBJ1-1, with D hard to call. Trimming took off 5 bases at V and 6 bases at J, with 13 bases between the two ends. The V gene's germline CDR1 is LNHDA and CDR2 SQIVND (reference sequence). The CDR3 extends over 13 amino acids. Looking up the rest from reference TRBV19 and TRBJ1-1 gives the full variable domain: DGGITQSPKYLFRKEGQNVTLSCEQNLNHDAMYWYRQDPGQGLRLIYYSQIVNDFQKGDIAEGYSVSREKKESFPLTVTSAQKNPTAFYLCASSSPGSAEAFFGQGTRLTVV.

This clonotype was detected only a few times. This chain connects TRBV7-2 to TRBJ1-1; D gene ambiguous. The germline V gene has CDR1 SGHTA and CDR2 FQGNSA. The CDR3 is made up of 16 amino acids. Trimming took 5 bases from V and 5 from J, leaving 21 bases between them. The CDR3 DNA is TGTGCCAGCAGCAGCCCCTTCTCGGGGAGGAGGACTGAAGCTTTCTTT. Amino acids: CASSSPFSGRRTEAFF.